This passage covers 2 T cell receptor beta chains from one sample sequenced in a study of technical replicates of blood from several donors. Profiling relied on immunoSEQ multiplex PCR, and the TCRdb table lists in-frame clones only, not all of them. The sample has tens of thousands of clones; roughly 94% are singletons. What was sequenced was T cells isolated from PBMCs. These receptors came from a human donor in good health.

CDR3 DNA sequence: TGTGCCTACCAACCACCGCCCGGGACTAACTACGAGCAGTACTTC. It yields the protein CAYQPPPGTNYEQYF. This chain joins TRBV5-4 and TRBJ2-7; TRBD2 agrees at 7 bases. Per the germline V gene, CDR1 is SGHNT and CDR2 is YYREEE (reference sequence). CDR3 length: 15 amino acids. Germline trimming cut 10 bases from V and 3 bases from J; bases unmatched to any gene: 16. Full variable domain (outside the CDR3, taken from reference TRBV5-4 and TRBJ2-7): ETGVTQSPTHLIKTRGQQVTLRCSSQSGHNTVSWYQQALGQGPQFIFQYYREEENGRGNFPPRFSGLQFPNYSSELNVNALELDDSALYLCAYQPPPGTNYEQYFGPGTRLTVT.

This rearrangement joins TRBV10-1 to TRBJ1-2, with D unclear. The CDR3 has 15 residues. Germline V CDR1 and CDR2: WNHNN, SYGVQD (reference sequence). V lost 2 bases and J lost 5, with 15 bases in between. In nucleotides, the CDR3 is TGCGCCAGCAGTGAGAGAAGGGCAGGAGGGTATGGCTACACCTTC. It is translated as CASSERRAGGYGYTF.